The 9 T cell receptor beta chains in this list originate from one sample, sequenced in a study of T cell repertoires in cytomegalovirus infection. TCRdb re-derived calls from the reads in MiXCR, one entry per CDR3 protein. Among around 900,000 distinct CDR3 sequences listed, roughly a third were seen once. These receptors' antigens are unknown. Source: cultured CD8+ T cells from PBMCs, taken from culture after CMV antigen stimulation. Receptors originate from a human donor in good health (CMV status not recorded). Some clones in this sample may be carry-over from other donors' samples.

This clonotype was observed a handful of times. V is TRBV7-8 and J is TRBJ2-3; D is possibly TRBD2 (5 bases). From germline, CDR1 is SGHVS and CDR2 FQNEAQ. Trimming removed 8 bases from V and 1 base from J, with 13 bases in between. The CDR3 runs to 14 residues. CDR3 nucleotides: TGTGCCAGCGAAATTGGAGGAGGCACAGATACGCAGTATTTT. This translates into CASEIGGGTDTQYF.

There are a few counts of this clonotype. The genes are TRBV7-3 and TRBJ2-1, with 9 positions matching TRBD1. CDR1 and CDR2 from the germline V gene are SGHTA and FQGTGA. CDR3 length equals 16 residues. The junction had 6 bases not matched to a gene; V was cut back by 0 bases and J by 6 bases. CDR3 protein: CASSLTGDRVGNEQFF. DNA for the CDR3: TGTGCCAGCAGCTTAACAGGGGACAGGGTTGGCAATGAGCAGTTCTTC.

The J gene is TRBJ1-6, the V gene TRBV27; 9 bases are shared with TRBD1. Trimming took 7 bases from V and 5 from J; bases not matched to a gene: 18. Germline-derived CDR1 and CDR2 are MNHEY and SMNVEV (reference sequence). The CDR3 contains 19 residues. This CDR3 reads CASNSSRTGVPSHNSPLHF. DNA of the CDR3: TGTGCCAGCAATTCCTCGAGGACAGGGGTACCGTCGCATAATTCACCCCTCCACTTT.

CDR3 DNA sequence: TGTGCCAGCAGCTTAGGACAGGGACCCGAGCAGTACTTC. It encodes CASSLGQGPEQYF. This sequence joins TRBV7-6 and TRBJ2-7; 7 bases are a match to TRBD1. Germline V gene sequence: CDR1 SGHVS, CDR2 FNYEAQ. CDR3 length: 13 amino acids. V lost 1 base, J lost 6 bases, and 3 bases stayed unmatched. Drawing the rest from reference TRBV7-6 and TRBJ2-7, the complete variable domain is GAGVSQSPRYKVTKRGQDVALRCDPISGHVSLYWYRQALGQGPEFLTYFNYEAQQDKSGLPNDRFSAERPEGSISTLTIQRTEQRDSAMYRCASSLGQGPEQYFGPGTRLTVT.

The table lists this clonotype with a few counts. CDR3: CASSDPHVGGEKLFF. Here the CDR3 DNA reads TGTGCCAGCAGTGACCCCCACGTCGGGGGTGAAAAACTGTTTTTT. This chain uses TRBV6-1 with TRBJ1-4, with TRBD1 as a possible D gene (5 bases). Germline V gives CDR1 MNHNS, CDR2 SASEGT. The CDR3 sequence is 15 residues long. V was shortened by 3 bases and J by 7 bases, with 15 bases between the two germline ends.

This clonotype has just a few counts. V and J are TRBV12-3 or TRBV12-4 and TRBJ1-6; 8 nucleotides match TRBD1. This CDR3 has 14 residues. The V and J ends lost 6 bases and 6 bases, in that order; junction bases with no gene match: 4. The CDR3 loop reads CASRTTGVNSPLHF. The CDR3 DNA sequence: TGTGCCAGCAGAACGACAGGGGTTAATTCACCCCTCCACTTT.

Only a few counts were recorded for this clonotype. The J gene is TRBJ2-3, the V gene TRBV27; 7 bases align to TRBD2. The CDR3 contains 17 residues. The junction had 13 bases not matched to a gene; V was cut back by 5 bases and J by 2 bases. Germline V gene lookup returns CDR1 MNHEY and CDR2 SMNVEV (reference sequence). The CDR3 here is CASSHPRTGGFTDTQYF. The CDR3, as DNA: TGTGCCAGCAGTCACCCTAGGACCGGGGGGTTCACAGATACGCAGTATTTT.

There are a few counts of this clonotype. CDR3 bases: TGCGCCAGCAGTGAGGACCGAAGCTCCTACAATGAGCAGTTCTTC. Its protein is CASSEDRSSYNEQFF. The chain combines TRBV10-1 with TRBJ2-1; D not resolved. The CDR3 runs 15 residues. CDR1 and CDR2 (germline): WNHNN, SYGVQD (reference sequence). V lost 2 bases to trimming and J lost 0 bases, with 8 bases between them.

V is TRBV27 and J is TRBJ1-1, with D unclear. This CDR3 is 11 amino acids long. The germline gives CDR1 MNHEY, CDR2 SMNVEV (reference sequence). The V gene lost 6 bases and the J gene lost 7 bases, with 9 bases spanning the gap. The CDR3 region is CASSDNGEAFF. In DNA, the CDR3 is TGTGCCAGCAGCGACAATGGTGAAGCTTTCTTT.